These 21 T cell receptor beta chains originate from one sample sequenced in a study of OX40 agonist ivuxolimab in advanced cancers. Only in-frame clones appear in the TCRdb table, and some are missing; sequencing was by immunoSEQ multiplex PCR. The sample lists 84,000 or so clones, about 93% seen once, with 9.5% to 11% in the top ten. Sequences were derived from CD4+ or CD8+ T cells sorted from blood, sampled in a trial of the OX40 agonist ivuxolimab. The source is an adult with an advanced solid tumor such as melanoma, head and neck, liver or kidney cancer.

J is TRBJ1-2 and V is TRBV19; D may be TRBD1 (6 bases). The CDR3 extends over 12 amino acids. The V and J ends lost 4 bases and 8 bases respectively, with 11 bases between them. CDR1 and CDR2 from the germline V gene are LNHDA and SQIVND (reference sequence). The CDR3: CASSTGQWGYTF. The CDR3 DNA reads TGTGCCAGTAGTACCGGACAGTGGGGCTACACCTTC.

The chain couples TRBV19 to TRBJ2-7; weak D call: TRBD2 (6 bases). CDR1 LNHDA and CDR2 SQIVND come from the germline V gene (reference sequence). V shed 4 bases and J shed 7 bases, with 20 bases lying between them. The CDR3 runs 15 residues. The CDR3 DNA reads TGTGCCAGTAGTAAGCCGGCGGGACCCCATATGGAGCAGTACTTC. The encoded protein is CASSKPAGPHMEQYF.

CDR3 nucleotide sequence: TGTGCCAGCAGCCCAGGTAGGACCCCGTACAATGAGCAGTTCTTC. It specifies CASSPGRTPYNEQFF. The V gene is TRBV7-2, the J gene TRBJ2-1; D not certain. The CDR3 consists of 15 residues. Germline loops: CDR1 SGHTA, CDR2 FQGNSA. Trimming shortened V by 5 bases and J by 4 bases, and 15 bases separated the two germline ends.

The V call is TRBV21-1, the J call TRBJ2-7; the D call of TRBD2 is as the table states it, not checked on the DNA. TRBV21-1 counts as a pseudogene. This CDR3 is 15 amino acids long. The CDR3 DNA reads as TGTGCCAGCAGCAAAAGTAAGCGGGCACGATACGAGCAGTACTTC. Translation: CASSKSKRARYEQYF.

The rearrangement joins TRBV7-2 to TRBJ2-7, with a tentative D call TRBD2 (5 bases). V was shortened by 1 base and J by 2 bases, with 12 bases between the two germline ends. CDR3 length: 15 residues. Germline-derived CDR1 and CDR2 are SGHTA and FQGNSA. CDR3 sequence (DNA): TGTGCCAGCAGCTTAGGTACGGGGTGGGCCTACGAGCAGTACTTC. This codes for CASSLGTGWAYEQYF.

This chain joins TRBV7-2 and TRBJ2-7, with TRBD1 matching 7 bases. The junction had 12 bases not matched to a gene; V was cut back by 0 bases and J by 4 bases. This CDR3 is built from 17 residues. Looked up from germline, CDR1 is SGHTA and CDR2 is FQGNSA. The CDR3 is CASSLAPLRDSIYEQYF. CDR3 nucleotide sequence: TGTGCCAGCAGCTTAGCCCCACTCCGGGACAGCATATACGAGCAGTACTTC.

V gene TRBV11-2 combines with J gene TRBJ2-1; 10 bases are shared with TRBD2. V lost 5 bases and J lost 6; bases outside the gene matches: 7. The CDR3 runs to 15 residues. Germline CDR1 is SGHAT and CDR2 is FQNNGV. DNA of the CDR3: TGTGCCAGCAGCCTCGCTAGCGGGAGTCTCAATGAGCAGTTCTTC. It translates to CASSLASGSLNEQFF. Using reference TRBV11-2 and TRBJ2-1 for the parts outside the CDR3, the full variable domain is EAGVAQSPRYKIIEKRQSVAFWCNPISGHATLYWYQQILGQGPKLLIQFQNNGVVDDSQLPKDRFSAERLKGVDSTLKIQPAKLEDSAVYLCASSLASGSLNEQFFGPGTRLTVL.

For the CDR3, the DNA is TGCGCCAGCCTAACGAGGGACACCGGGGAGCTGTTTTTT. Its translation is CASLTRDTGELFF. The chain carries TRBV4-1 and TRBJ2-2; a possible D gene is TRBD2 (5 bases). Trimming shortened V by 8 bases and J by 3 bases, and 10 bases separated the two germline ends. This CDR3 has 13 residues. Germline values: CDR1 MGHRA, CDR2 YSYEKL.

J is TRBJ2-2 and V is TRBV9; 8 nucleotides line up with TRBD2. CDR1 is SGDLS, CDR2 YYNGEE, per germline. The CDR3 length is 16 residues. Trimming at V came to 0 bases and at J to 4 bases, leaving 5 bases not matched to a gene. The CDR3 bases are TGTGCCAGCAGCGTAGCTACTAGCGGCCTCACCGGGGAGCTGTTTTTT. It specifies CASSVATSGLTGELFF.

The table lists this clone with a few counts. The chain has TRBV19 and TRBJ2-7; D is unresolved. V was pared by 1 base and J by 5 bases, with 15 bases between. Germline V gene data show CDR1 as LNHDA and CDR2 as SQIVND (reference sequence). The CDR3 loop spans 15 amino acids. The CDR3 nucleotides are TGTGCCAGTAGTATAGTCTCCCAGCGTATGAACGAGCAGTACTTC. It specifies CASSIVSQRMNEQYF. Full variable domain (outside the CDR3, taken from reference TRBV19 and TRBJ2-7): DGGITQSPKYLFRKEGQNVTLSCEQNLNHDAMYWYRQDPGQGLRLIYYSQIVNDFQKGDIAEGYSVSREKKESFPLTVTSAQKNPTAFYLCASSIVSQRMNEQYFGPGTRLTVT.

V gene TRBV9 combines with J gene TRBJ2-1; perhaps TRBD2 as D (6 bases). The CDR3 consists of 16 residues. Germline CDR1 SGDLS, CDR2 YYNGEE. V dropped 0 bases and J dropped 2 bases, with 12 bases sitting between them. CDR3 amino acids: CASSVEREYPYNEQFF. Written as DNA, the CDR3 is TGTGCCAGCAGCGTAGAACGGGAGTACCCCTACAATGAGCAGTTCTTC.

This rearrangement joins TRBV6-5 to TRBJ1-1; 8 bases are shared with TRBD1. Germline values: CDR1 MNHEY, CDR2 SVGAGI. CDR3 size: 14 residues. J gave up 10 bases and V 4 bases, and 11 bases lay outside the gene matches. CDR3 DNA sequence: TGTGCCAGCAGTTCTGACAGGGGACGATCGCCAGCTTTCTTT. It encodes CASSSDRGRSPAFF.

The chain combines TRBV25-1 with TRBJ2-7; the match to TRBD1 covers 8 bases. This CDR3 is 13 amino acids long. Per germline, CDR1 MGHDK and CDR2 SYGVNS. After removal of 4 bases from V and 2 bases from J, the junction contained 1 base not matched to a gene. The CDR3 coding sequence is TGTGCCAGCAGTGTGGGACAGGCCTACGAGCAGTACTTC. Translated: CASSVGQAYEQYF.

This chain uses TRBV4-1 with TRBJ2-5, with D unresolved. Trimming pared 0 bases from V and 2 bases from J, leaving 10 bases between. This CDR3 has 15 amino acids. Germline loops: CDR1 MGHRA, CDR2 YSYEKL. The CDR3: CASSQDGSIQETQYF. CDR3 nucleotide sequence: TGCGCCAGCAGCCAAGATGGTAGCATACAAGAGACCCAGTACTTC.

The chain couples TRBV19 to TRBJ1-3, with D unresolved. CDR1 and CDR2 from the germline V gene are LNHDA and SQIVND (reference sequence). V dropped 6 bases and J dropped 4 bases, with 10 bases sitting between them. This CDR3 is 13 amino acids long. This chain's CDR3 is CASRGIPGNTIYF. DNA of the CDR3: TGTGCCAGTAGGGGGATTCCCGGAAACACCATATATTTT.

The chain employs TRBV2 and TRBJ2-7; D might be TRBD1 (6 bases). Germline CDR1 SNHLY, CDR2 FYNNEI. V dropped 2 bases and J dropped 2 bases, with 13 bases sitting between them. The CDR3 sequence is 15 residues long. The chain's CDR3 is CASSETRYRAYEQYF. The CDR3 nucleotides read TGTGCCAGCAGTGAAACAAGGTACAGGGCCTACGAGCAGTACTTC.

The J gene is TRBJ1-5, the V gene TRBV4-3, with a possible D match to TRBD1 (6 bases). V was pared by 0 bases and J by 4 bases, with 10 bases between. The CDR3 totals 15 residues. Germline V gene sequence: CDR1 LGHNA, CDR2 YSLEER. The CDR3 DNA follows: TGCGCCAGCAGCCAAGATCAGGGGAGTAATCAGCCCCAGCATTTT. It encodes CASSQDQGSNQPQHF.

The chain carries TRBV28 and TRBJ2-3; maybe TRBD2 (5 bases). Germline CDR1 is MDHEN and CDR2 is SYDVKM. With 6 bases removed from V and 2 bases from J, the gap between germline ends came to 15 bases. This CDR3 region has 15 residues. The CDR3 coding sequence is TGTGCCAGCAGGTTGACAATGGGAGACACAGATACGCAGTATTTT. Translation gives CASRLTMGDTDTQYF.

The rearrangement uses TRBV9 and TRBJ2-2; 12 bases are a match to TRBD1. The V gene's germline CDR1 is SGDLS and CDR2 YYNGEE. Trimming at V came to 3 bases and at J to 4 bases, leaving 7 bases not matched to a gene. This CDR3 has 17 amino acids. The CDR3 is CASSEGQGAPGTGELFF. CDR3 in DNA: TGTGCCAGCAGCGAGGGACAGGGGGCCCCGGGCACCGGGGAGCTGTTTTTT.

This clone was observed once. For the CDR3, the DNA is TGTGCCAGCAGGCCCGATCCGGGACTAGCGGGAGGACGAATTTCCTACGAGCAGTACTTC. This gives the protein CASRPDPGLAGGRISYEQYF. The chain joins TRBV28 to TRBJ2-7; 15 bases line up with TRBD2. With 6 bases clipped from V and 1 base from J, the junction kept 16 bases outside the gene matches. The germline CDR1 and CDR2 sequences are MDHEN and SYDVKM. The CDR3 consists of 20 residues.

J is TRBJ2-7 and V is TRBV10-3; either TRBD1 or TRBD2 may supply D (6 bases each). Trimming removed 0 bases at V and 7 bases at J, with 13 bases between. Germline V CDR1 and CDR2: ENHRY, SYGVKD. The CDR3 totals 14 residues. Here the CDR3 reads CAISESNREDEQYF. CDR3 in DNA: TGTGCCATCAGTGAGTCCAACAGGGAGGATGAGCAGTACTTC.